This TCR beta chain was sequenced in a study of blood T cell repertoires in COVID-19. For the study at large: Samples came from the United States, Italy and Spain, spanning acute and convalescent COVID-19. The cDNA or gDNA used as material had been derived from T cells, B-cell-depleted T cells, or PBMCs.

Authors' data handling: Counts of nucleated cells, estimated from reference gene primer amplification, were obtained. Repertoires were generated with immunoSEQ multiplex PCR, while TCRdb's copy carries only in-frame clones and drops some. The V and J calls and clone size come from that table; D and trimming were worked out from the DNA. The data contain some 150,000 clones, more than 75% of them seen just once; the ten biggest clones take up about 5%. CDR3 length: 15 amino acids. V lost 2 bases to trimming and J lost 4 bases, with 12 bases between them. Germline V CDR1 and CDR2: ENHRY, SYGVKD. The TCR originated in a woman between 45 and 60 years old with acute or convalescent COVID-19. The chain recombines TRBV10-3 with TRBJ2-1, with a weak D call TRBD2 (6 bases). The sequenced sample was peripheral blood. The CDR3, as DNA: TGTGCCATCAGTGAGGGGGGAGGCATGTACAATGAGCAGTTCTTC. Protein product: CAISEGGGMYNEQFF.